This paragraph reports one T cell receptor (beta chain). What it binds is unknown. One end of the junction fails to match germline, which may point to a read error. It was with a sample-barcoded 5' primer and a J-beta primer mix that a second PCR of roughly 7 to 12 cycles was run. Each cDNA molecule was tagged by a template-switch adaptor that had 12 random nucleotides. TCRdb used MiXCR to reprocess the 5' RACE reads, holding one entry per CDR3 protein. This sample has 650,000 to 950,000 distinct CDR3 sequences, with around 42% found just once. This specimen comes from a study of blood T cells in healthy people across ages. The overall study: Template switching retrieved approximately one barcoded beta molecule for each two T cells.

The study, taken as a whole, reports: Both higher diversity and more naive CD4+ cells marked long-lived donors when set against aged donors.

Germline CDR1 SEHNR, CDR2 FQNEAQ (reference sequence). CDR3 length equals 15 residues. The TCR was taken from a man aged 60 to 75 in good health. Material for sequencing was blood. The chain couples TRBV7-9 to TRBJ1-4; the match to TRBD1 covers 9 bases. DNA for the CDR3: TGTACCAGCAACTCGCCGGACAGGGGAGGGGGAAAACTGTTTTTT. As protein: CTSNSPDRGGGKLFF.